The next 15 T cell receptor beta chains were all read from a single sample in a study of response to subunit inactivated influenza vaccine (dated by TCRdb to the late 2010s). The method behind the library was RT-PCR. Instrument on record: Illumina HiSeq 2500. The public reads were quality trimmed at Q25 with fastp and then assembled into clones with MiXCR by TCRdb, keeping productive beta chains. Here each entry gathers all rows of one CDR3 protein and keeps the most common genes and DNA. The sample records 650,000 to 800,000 distinct CDR3 sequences, around 20% of which are singletons. The ten largest account for approximately 11% of the sample. This specimen was PBMCs from blood, taken around 5 days after vaccination. Receptors originate from a man aged 50-59 years who received an inactivated influenza vaccine. Donor details come from another sample of the same person, matched by shared clones.

The chain carries TRBV4-1 and TRBJ2-3; 7 bases line up with TRBD2. The V gene's germline CDR1 is MGHRA and CDR2 YSYEKL. V lost 0 bases to trimming and J lost 4 bases; unmatched junction nucleotides: 16. CDR3 length: 19 amino acids. CDR3 nucleotides: TGCGCCAGCAGCCAAGATGGGAGGGGTAGTCCCTGGGTGGCAGATACGCAGTATTTT. Its translation is CASSQDGRGSPWVADTQYF.

This clonotype was counted a few times. The chain couples TRBV20-1 to TRBJ2-3, with D unresolved. The germline gives CDR1 DFQATT, CDR2 SNEGSKA (reference sequence). The CDR3 length is 15 residues. Between the trimmed V and J ends, which lost 5 bases and 1 base, there was a span of 16 bases. The CDR3 loop reads CSAGRWAWGTDTQYF. For the CDR3, the DNA is TGCAGTGCTGGGCGCTGGGCATGGGGCACAGATACGCAGTATTTT.

The chain combines TRBV4-2 with TRBJ1-1; 7 nucleotides agree with TRBD1. Trimming at V came to 5 bases and at J to 6 bases, leaving 15 bases not matched to a gene. CDR3 size: 16 residues. CDR1 LGHNA and CDR2 YNFKEQ come from the germline V gene. The CDR3 region has the DNA TGTGCCAGCAGCGGTACAAACGTAGGACAGGCGGCTGAAGCTTTCTTT. Protein sequence: CASSGTNVGQAAEAFF.

This clonotype was counted between two and nine times. The rearrangement uses TRBV29-1 and TRBJ2-4; 9 bases are shared with TRBD1. Germline values: CDR1 SQVTM, CDR2 ANQGSEA. The CDR3 is made up of 15 amino acids. V was clipped by 6 bases and J by 3 bases; unmatched bases: 9. The CDR3, as DNA: TGCAGCGTCCCCCGGGACAGGGTGGACAAAAACATTCAGTACTTC. Encoded protein: CSVPRDRVDKNIQYF.

V gene TRBV5-1 combines with J gene TRBJ2-3; TRBD2 agrees at 9 bases. Per germline, CDR1 SGHRS and CDR2 YFSETQ. The V segment lost 1 base and the J segment 4 bases; nucleotides outside the gene matches: 7. The CDR3 sequence is 16 residues long. This chain's CDR3 is CASSLSGTSRPDTQYF. CDR3 sequence (DNA): TGCGCCAGCAGCTTGTCCGGGACTAGCAGACCAGATACGCAGTATTTT.

The chain uses TRBV7-2 and TRBJ1-4; a possible D gene is TRBD1 (6 bases). CDR3 size: 15 residues. V was cut by 5 bases and J by 0 bases, with 10 bases left in between. CDR1 is SGHTA and CDR2 is FQGNSA in the germline V gene. CDR3 nucleotide sequence: TGTGCCAGCAGCCCATACAGGGCAACTAATGAAAAACTGTTTTTT. Translation: CASSPYRATNEKLFF.

In its sample, this clonotype was seen a few times. The chain uses TRBV12-3 or TRBV12-4 and TRBJ2-1; D call uncertain. The CDR3 spans 13 residues. V was pared by 7 bases and J by 0 bases, with 7 bases between. The CDR3 protein is CASKRSSYNEQFF. CDR3 sequence (DNA): TGTGCCAGCAAGCGTAGCTCCTACAATGAGCAGTTCTTC.

This clonotype was observed a few times. The genes are TRBV5-1 and TRBJ1-1; D not resolved. CDR1 is SGHRS and CDR2 is YFSETQ in the germline V gene. This CDR3 comprises 14 residues. Trimming removed 1 base from V and 1 base from J, with 8 bases in between. DNA for the CDR3: TGCGCCAGCAGCTTGAGGGTCCCGAACACTGAAGCTTTCTTT. It is translated as CASSLRVPNTEAFF.

The V and J genes are TRBV20-1 and TRBJ1-1; possibly TRBD1 for D (6 bases). The V gene's germline CDR1 is DFQATT and CDR2 SNEGSKA (reference sequence). The CDR3 runs 13 residues. V dropped 5 bases and J dropped 3 bases, with 13 bases sitting between them. The CDR3 is CSAGQRAYTEAFF. The CDR3 nucleotides are TGCAGTGCTGGACAGCGGGCCTACACTGAAGCTTTCTTT.

This clonotype came up a few times. V is TRBV6-2 or TRBV6-3 and J is TRBJ1-2; no definite D call. The V end lost 2 bases, the J end lost 2 bases, and 9 bases lay between the germline ends. Germline CDR1 and CDR2: MNHEY and SVGEGT. This CDR3 has 14 amino acids. The CDR3 sequence: CASSYRGSNYGYTF. The CDR3 nucleotides read TGTGCCAGCAGTTACAGAGGGTCGAACTATGGCTACACCTTC.

This clonotype was seen more than once but under ten times. The DNA of the CDR3 is TGTGCCAGCAGTTTTCTCCGGACTAGCGGGTCCCATGAGCAGTTCTTC. This sequence encodes CASSFLRTSGSHEQFF. The chain employs TRBV27 and TRBJ2-1, with 11 bases that match TRBD2. This CDR3 contains 16 residues. V trimming: 3 bases; J trimming: 8 bases; junction bases outside the gene matches: 9. Germline V gives CDR1 MNHEY, CDR2 SMNVEV (reference sequence).

The rearrangement links TRBV29-1 to TRBJ2-6, with a weak D call TRBD2 (6 bases). The germline V gene has CDR1 SQVTM and CDR2 ANQGSEA. Trimming cost V 4 bases and J 1 base, with 8 bases left between them. This CDR3 has 14 residues. The CDR3 DNA is TGCAGCGTTGTCGGGGGTTCTGGGGCCAACGTCCTGACTTTC. Translation: CSVVGGSGANVLTF.

The rearrangement uses TRBV4-2 and TRBJ2-3, with no clear D. This CDR3 is built from 13 residues. Germline V gene sequence: CDR1 LGHNA, CDR2 YNFKEQ. The germline V and J ends were trimmed by 5 bases and 2 bases, with 8 bases remaining between them. This CDR3 reads CASSKVDTDTQYF. CDR3 nucleotide sequence: TGTGCCAGCAGCAAGGTTGACACAGATACGCAGTATTTT.

This clonotype was seen many times. CDR3 loop: CASRRDRFSYNEQFF. The DNA of the CDR3 is TGTGCCAGCAGAAGGGACAGATTCTCCTACAATGAGCAGTTCTTC. The V call is TRBV6-2 or TRBV6-3, the J call TRBJ2-1; 7 bases align to TRBD1. Germline loops: CDR1 MNHEY, CDR2 SVGEGT. V trimming: 6 bases; J trimming: 0 bases; junction bases outside the gene matches: 5. This CDR3 spans 15 amino acids.

This clonotype was recorded many times. This chain joins TRBV20-1 and TRBJ2-5, with unresolved D. The germline V and J ends were trimmed by 1 base and 1 base, with 4 bases remaining between them. Per the germline V gene, CDR1 is DFQATT and CDR2 is SNEGSKA (reference sequence). The CDR3 runs 12 residues. The CDR3 nucleotides are TGCAGTGCTAGAGCGGGCCAAGAGACCCAGTACTTC. Protein product: CSARAGQETQYF.